This T cell receptor (beta chain) was sequenced in a study of vaccination and CD4 T cells after COVID-19. Whole-study context: Spike peptides, overlapping and drawn from SARS-CoV-2, HCoV-NL63, HCoV-OC43 and HCoV-229E, were used to stimulate cells.

This CDR3 is built from 14 residues. J lost 5 bases, V lost 6 bases, and 8 bases had no gene match. Germline V gene lookup returns CDR1 SGHTA and CDR2 FQGNSA. The sample's treatment: approximately 10-day PBMC culture with coronavirus spike peptide pools or control peptides (ViraFEST assay). These CD4+ T cells came from an unexposed donor, sampled before the COVID-19 pandemic (2011-2018). Wells that each held about 2 million PBMCs were cultured with 7.5 to 10 IU/ml IL-2 and around 10 ug/ml peptide pools. This clonotype counts as medium-sized. Its specificity is unknown. The Oncomine TCR Beta short-read assay sequenced DNA from cultured CD4+ T cells. Genomic DNA from cultured CD4+ T cells was extracted. TCRdb recomputed calls from the PCR reads with MiXCR, one row per CDR3 protein. The sample shows some 6,600 distinct CDR3 sequences, about a third of them seen only once.

This clonotype was obtained from a human donor in good health. The chain has TRBV7-2 and TRBJ2-5; 8 bases align to TRBD1. Sequenced: CD4+ T cells from blood, cultured in vitro. The CDR3 bases are TGTGCCAGCAGTCTTACGACAGGGGTTGAGACCCAGTACTTC. Its translation is CASSLTTGVETQYF.